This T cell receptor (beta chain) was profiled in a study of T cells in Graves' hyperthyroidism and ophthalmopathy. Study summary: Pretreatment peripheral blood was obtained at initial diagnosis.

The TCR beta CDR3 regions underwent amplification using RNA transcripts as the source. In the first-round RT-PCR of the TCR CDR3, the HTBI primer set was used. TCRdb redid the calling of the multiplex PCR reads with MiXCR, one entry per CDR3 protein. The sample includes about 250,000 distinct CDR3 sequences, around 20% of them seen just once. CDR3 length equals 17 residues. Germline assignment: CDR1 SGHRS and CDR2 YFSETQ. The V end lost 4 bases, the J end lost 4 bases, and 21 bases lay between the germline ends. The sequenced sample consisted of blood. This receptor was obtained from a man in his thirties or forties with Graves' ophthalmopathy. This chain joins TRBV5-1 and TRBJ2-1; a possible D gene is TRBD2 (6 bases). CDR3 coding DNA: TGCGCCAGCAGCCAGGCCCTCTTAGCGGACAAATACAATGAGCAGTTCTTC. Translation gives CASSQALLADKYNEQFF.